The rows below give T cell receptor beta chains drawn from one sample of a study of blood T cells in healthy people across ages. TCRdb reprocessed the 5' RACE reads via MiXCR and lists one record per CDR3 protein. The table has around 2 million distinct CDR3 sequences, around 40% seen once. Sequencing was carried out using blood. These receptors were collected from a human donor in good health. The CDR3 runs from the conserved cysteine through the conserved F or W. A D gene is named only where the DNA matches it firmly. Only some rows state a clone size, as once, few, many or a class for expanded clones.

j_call	d_call	v_call	clone_size	cdr3_aa	cdr3_nt
TRBJ2-4	-	TRBV11-3	once	CASSFDGGVGNIQYF	TGTGCCAGCAGCTTTGACGGAGGGGTGGGAAACATTCAGTACTTC
TRBJ2-5	TRBD2	TRBV20-1	-	CSARAVGGNLETQYF	TGCAGTGCTAGGGCAGTGGGGGGGAATCTTGAGACCCAGTACTTC
TRBJ1-2	TRBD1	TRBV7-2	few	CASSFSTGDIEHYTF	TGTGCCAGCAGCTTTTCGACAGGGGACATAGAGCACTACACCTTC
TRBJ2-1	TRBD2	TRBV29-1	-	CSAETSGGINEQFF	TGCAGCGCCGAGACTAGCGGGGGGATCAATGAGCAGTTCTTC
TRBJ1-2	TRBD1	TRBV28	few	CASRDRTGDFYYGYTF	TGTGCCAGCAGGGACCGGACAGGGGATTTTTACTATGGCTACACCTTC
TRBJ2-1	TRBD2	TRBV12-3/TRBV12-4	-	CASRSGRGGNEQFF	TGTGCCAGCAGATCTGGGCGGGGGGGCAATGAGCAGTTCTTC
TRBJ2-7	TRBD2	TRBV20-1	-	CSARDRTSGGAYEQYF	TGCAGTGCTAGAGATAGGACTAGCGGGGGGGCTTACGAGCAGTACTTC
TRBJ2-3	-	TRBV12-3/TRBV12-4	-	CASRWSTSTDTQYF	TGTGCCAGCAGGTGGAGTACCAGCACAGATACGCAATATTTT
TRBJ1-2	-	TRBV29-1	-	CSVEDRQRGGYTF	TGCAGCGTTGAAGATCGACAGCGAGGGGGCTACACCTTC
TRBJ1-2	-	TRBV6-5	-	CASSWLPPGTYGYTF	TGTGCCAGCAGTTGGCTGCCCCCAGGGACCTATGGCTACACCTTC
TRBJ2-5	-	TRBV11-2	few	CASSPRSWGETQYF	TGTGCCAGCAGCCCTCGTTCGTGGGGGGAGACCCAGTACTTC
TRBJ1-2	-	TRBV25-1	-	CASSGRQIGREVPWGNYGYTF	TGTGCCAGCAGTGGACGACAGATTGGTAGGGAGGTTCCTTGGGGGAACTATGGCTACACCTTC